This T cell receptor (beta chain) was captured in a study of OX40 agonist ivuxolimab in advanced cancers. A word on this clone: Its specificity is not known. Other nucleotide sequences from this sample produce the same CDR3.

Study results and caveats: Also showing low normalized T-cell clonal expansion were some of the nonresponders.

Germline V gives CDR1 KGHSH, CDR2 LQKENI. CDR3 size: 15 residues. V gave up 2 bases and J gave up 1 base; unmatched junction bases: 1. Anyone with autoimmune disease history or systemic immunosuppression was excluded. Assay: immunoSEQ multiplex PCR; the TCRdb copy retains only in-frame clones and omits some. The sample records tens of thousands of clones, about 90% being singletons. The clonotype was recovered from an adult with an advanced solid tumor such as melanoma, head and neck, liver or kidney cancer. The gene calls are TRBV18 and TRBJ2-7; TRBD1 aligns across 11 bases. The sequencing used CD4+ or CD8+ T cells sorted from blood, collected in a trial of the OX40 agonist ivuxolimab. The CDR3 DNA follows: TGTGCCAGCTCACCAGGGACAGGGGGTTCCTACGAGCAGTACTTC. It encodes CASSPGTGGSYEQYF.